This TCR beta chain appears in the sequencing data of a study of cytomegalovirus exposure and HLA in healthy donors. Findings of the study overall: According to the study, roughly 160 TCR beta chains were cytomegalovirus-associated. Subsequent analysis of the 100 to 150 validation repertoires found a tendency for first-cohort TCR clusters to co-occur.

After removal of 0 bases from V and 4 bases from J, the junction contained 5 bases not matched to a gene. CDR1 is MRHNA, CDR2 SNTAGT, per germline. This CDR3 has 16 residues. Assay: immunoSEQ multiplex PCR; the TCRdb copy retains only in-frame clones and omits some. This sample has fewer than 55,000 clones, with about 91% found just once. The study drew the donors from its roughly 120-subject validation cohort, separate from the roughly 700-subject first cohort. As concerns this clone: The target antigen is unknown.

The rearrangement uses TRBV6-4 and TRBJ2-1, with 8 bases fitting TRBD2. Sequenced: PBMCs. The sequence derives from a man in his late teens or twenties in good health and CMV-seronegative. CDR3 nucleotides: TGTGCCAGCAGTGACTCCCCAGCGGGAGAGTACAATGAGCAGTTCTTC. This translates into CASSDSPAGEYNEQFF.